This T cell receptor (beta chain) is drawn from a study of T cells in Graves' hyperthyroidism and ophthalmopathy. The wider study: Peripheral blood was secured at the point of initial diagnosis, before any treatment. Study findings and constraints: Most clonotypes that expanded in the thyroid above 0.001 also showed up in blood.

This CDR3 spans 15 amino acids. Between the trimmed V and J ends, which lost 6 bases and 7 bases, there was a span of 21 bases. Looked up from germline, CDR1 is MNHNS and CDR2 is SASEGT. About this clonotype itself: Its matching antigen is unknown.

The PBMCs had their origin in 10 ml of fresh peripheral blood. RNA transcripts served as the template for amplifying TCR beta CDR3 regions. The TCR CDR3 first-round RT-PCR relied on the HTBI primer set. TCRdb reprocessed the multiplex PCR reads with MiXCR, giving one entry per CDR3 protein. Of under 450,000 distinct CDR3 sequences in the sample, more than 15% are singletons; the top ten hold less than 15%. The V gene is TRBV6-1, the J gene TRBJ2-5, with D uncertain. Source material: blood. The clonotype was recovered from a woman aged 18-35 years with Graves' hyperthyroidism. DNA for the CDR3: TGTGCCAGCAGCCTTGGGGTTGGGGTTTTCGGGACCCAGTACTTC. This codes for CASSLGVGVFGTQYF.